This TCR beta chain was retrieved from a study of Graves' ophthalmopathy and Graves' hyperthyroidism. The study, taken as a whole, reports: The model's ophthalmopathy progression predictions had just under 71% sensitivity and less than 75% specificity. Thyroid clonotypes that were expanded above 0.001 frequency mostly also appeared in blood.

RNA transcripts provided the template for amplifying TCR beta CDR3 regions. HTBI-primed first-round RT-PCR preceded second-round multiplex PCR. A single record per CDR3 protein comes from TCRdb applying MiXCR to the multiplex PCR reads. The data contain 500,000 to 700,000 distinct CDR3 sequences, about 20% of them seen just once; the ten biggest clones take up roughly 7.4%. This clonotype came up many times. Antigen unknown. The stable label applied to hyperthyroidism with no ophthalmopathy within 18 months of follow-up. This sequence was found in a woman in her late teens or twenties with stable Graves' hyperthyroidism. Some clones in this sample may be carry-over from other donors' samples. The sample was peripheral blood.

The CDR3, as DNA: TGCAGCGTCGAGATACCGGGGGGCTGGTACGAGCAGTACTTC. It encodes CSVEIPGGWYEQYF. The chain employs TRBV29-1 and TRBJ2-7, with D perhaps TRBD2 (7 bases). The CDR3 sequence is 14 residues long. Germline lookup yields CDR1 SQVTM and CDR2 ANQGSEA. With 6 bases removed from V and 4 bases from J, the gap between germline ends came to 19 bases.